Below, 4 T cell receptor beta chains from the same sample are listed, as sequenced in a study of blood T cell repertoires in COVID-19. Here immunoSEQ multiplex PCR was the method, and the copy in TCRdb shows in-frame clones only, minus some. This table holds around 93,000 clones, approximately 88% found once. Material for sequencing was peripheral blood. The source of these receptors is an older man with acute or convalescent COVID-19.

V is TRBV28 and J is TRBJ2-1, with 11 bases aligning to TRBD1. CDR3 length: 14 residues. V shed 6 bases and J 10 bases; nucleotides not matched to a gene: 8. Looked up from germline, CDR1 is MDHEN and CDR2 is SYDVKM. CDR3 DNA sequence: TGTGCCAGCAGCCCGGGGGACAGGGGGGGCGAGCAGTTCTTC. Protein sequence: CASSPGDRGGEQFF.

J is TRBJ2-7 and V is TRBV6-5; the D is unclear. V lost 5 bases, J lost 6 bases, and 11 bases lay in between. Germline values: CDR1 MNHEY, CDR2 SVGAGI. This CDR3 spans 12 amino acids. The CDR3 sequence is CASSRFGFEQYF. The CDR3, as DNA: TGTGCCAGCAGTAGATTCGGGTTCGAGCAGTACTTC.

This sequence joins TRBV6-1 and TRBJ1-5; no clear D. CDR3 size: 13 residues. The V end lost 3 bases, the J end lost 4 bases, and 7 bases lay between the germline ends. Germline V gene sequence: CDR1 MNHNS, CDR2 SASEGT. This CDR3 is CASSEAVNQPQHF. CDR3 coding DNA: TGTGCCAGCAGTGAGGCAGTGAATCAGCCCCAGCATTTT.

The rearrangement uses TRBV9 and TRBJ2-5, with D uncertain. Trimming left V 4 bases short and J 2 bases short, with 12 bases between. CDR1 and CDR2 (germline): SGDLS, YYNGEE. The CDR3 sequence is 14 residues long. The CDR3 is CASSPFVLQETQYF. CDR3 coding DNA: TGTGCCAGCAGCCCCTTTGTCCTTCAAGAGACCCAGTACTTC.